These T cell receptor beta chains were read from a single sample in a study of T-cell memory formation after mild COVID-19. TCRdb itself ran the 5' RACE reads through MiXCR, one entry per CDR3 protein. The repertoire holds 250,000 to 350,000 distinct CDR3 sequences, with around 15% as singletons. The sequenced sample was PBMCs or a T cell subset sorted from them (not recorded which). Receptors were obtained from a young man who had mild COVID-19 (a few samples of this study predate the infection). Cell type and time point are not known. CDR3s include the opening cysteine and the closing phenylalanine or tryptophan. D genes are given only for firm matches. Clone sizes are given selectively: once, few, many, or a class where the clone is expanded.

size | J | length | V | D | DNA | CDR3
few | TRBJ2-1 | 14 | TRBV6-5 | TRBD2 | TGTGCCAGCAGTTACTTTCGGGGGGGAGGCGAGCAGTTCTTC | CASSYFRGGGEQFF
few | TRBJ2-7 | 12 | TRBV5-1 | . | TGCGCCAGCAGCCCGGAGGGGTACGAGCAGTACTTC | CASSPEGYEQYF
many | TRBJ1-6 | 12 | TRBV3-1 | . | TGTGCCAGCACCGTTTCGGGGTCACCCCTCCACTTT | CASTVSGSPLHF
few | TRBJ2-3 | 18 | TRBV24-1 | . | TGTGCCACCAGTGATTCCCTCCAGGGGTACGGGGATTCATATACGCAGTATTTT | CATSDSLQGYGDSYTQYF
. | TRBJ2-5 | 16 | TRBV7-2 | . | TGTGCCAGCAGCTTAGGGGGCCGACTTAACCAAGAGACCCAGTACTTC | CASSLGGRLNQETQYF
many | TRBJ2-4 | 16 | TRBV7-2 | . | TGTGCCAGCAGCTTCTTCGGGGGGCTAGCCAAAAACATTCAGTACTTC | CASSFFGGLAKNIQYF
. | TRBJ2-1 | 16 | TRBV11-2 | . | TGTGCCAGCAGCCACCGAGGACAGCTCTCCTACAATGAGCAGTTCTTC | CASSHRGQLSYNEQFF
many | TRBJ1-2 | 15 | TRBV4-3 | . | TGCGCCAGCAGCCAAGATTGGGGGGGGAACTCTGGCTACACCTTC | CASSQDWGGNSGYTF
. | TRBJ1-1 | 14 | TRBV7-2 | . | TGTGCCAGCAGCTTAGGGGGGTTCCCCGGTCGGGCTTTCTTT | CASSLGGFPGRAFF
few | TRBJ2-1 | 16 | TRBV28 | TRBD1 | TGTGCCAGCCGCACCTCCGGGACAGGGGGTTTGTATGAGCAGTTCTTC | CASRTSGTGGLYEQFF
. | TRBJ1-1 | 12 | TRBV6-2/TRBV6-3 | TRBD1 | TGTGCCAGCAGGACAGGGAGAACTGAAGCTTTCTTT | CASRTGRTEAFF
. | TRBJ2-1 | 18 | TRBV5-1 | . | TGCGCCAGCAGCTTTAGTCCTCAGATCTTCCGAGACTACAATGAGCAGTTCTTC | CASSFSPQIFRDYNEQFF
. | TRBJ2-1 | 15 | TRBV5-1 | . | TGCGCCAGCAGCTTGGAGGGGGGGCCCCACAATGAGCAGTTCTTC | CASSLEGGPHNEQFF
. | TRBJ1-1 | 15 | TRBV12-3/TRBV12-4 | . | TGTGCCAGCAGGGCCGGATCAGACATGAACACTGAAGCTTTCTTT | CASRAGSDMNTEAFF
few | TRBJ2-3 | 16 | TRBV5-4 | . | TGTGCCAGCAGCTTGAGGCTAGCGAGGAGCACAGATACGCAGTATTTT | CASSLRLARSTDTQYF
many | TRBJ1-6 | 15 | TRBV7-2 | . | TGTGCCAGCAGCTTAGATGGCCAGTCCTACTCACCCCTCCACTTT | CASSLDGQSYSPLHF
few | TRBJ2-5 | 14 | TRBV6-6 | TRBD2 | TGTGCCAGCAGGGGACTAGCGGGGTGGGAGACCCAGTACTTC | CASRGLAGWETQYF
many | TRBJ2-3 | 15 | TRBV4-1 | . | TGCGCCAGCAGCCAAGTCCGATCAAGTACAGATACGCAGTATTTT | CASSQVRSSTDTQYF
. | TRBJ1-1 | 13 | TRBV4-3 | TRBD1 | TGCGCCAGCAGCCTCGACAGGGAATGGGAAGCTTTCTTT | CASSLDREWEAFF
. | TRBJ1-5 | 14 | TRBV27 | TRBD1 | TGTGCCAGCGCAACCGGGACAGGGAATCAGCCCCAGCATTTT | CASATGTGNQPQHF
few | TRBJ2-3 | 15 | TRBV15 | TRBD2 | TGTGCCACCAGCAGAACTAGCGGTCGTGCAGATACGCAGTATTTT | CATSRTSGRADTQYF
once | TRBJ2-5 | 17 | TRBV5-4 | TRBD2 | TGTGCCAGCAGCTTTCGGGCAGCCAGCGGGATACAAGAGACCCAGTACTTC | CASSFRAASGIQETQYF
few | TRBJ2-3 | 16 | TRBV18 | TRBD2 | TGTGCCAGCTCGCCTATACTAGCGGGCAGCACAGATACGCAGTATTTT | CASSPILAGSTDTQYF
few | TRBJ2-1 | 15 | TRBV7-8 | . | TGTGCCAGCAGCTTAGGCTTCCTCTCCTACAATGAGCAGTTCTTC | CASSLGFLSYNEQFF
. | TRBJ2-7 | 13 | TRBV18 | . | TGTGCCAGCTCTGTACAGGGCTCCTACGAGCAGTACTTC | CASSVQGSYEQYF
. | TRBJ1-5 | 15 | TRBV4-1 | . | TGCGCCAGCAGCCAAGGGGGGGGTCCCCAGAGTCCCCAGCATTTT | CASSQGGGPQSPQHF
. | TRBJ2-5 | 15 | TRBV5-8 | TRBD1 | TGTGCCAGCAGCGATAGGGGGACAGGGTTTGAGACCCAGTACTTC | CASSDRGTGFETQYF
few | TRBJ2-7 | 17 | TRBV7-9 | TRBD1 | TGTGCCAGCAGCATAGGAAAACCGGGACAGGTTTTCTACGAGCAGTACTTC | CASSIGKPGQVFYEQYF
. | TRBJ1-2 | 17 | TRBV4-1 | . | TGCGCCAGCAGCCAAGTCAGGGTAGAGGGAAGAACCTATGGCTACACCTTC | CASSQVRVEGRTYGYTF
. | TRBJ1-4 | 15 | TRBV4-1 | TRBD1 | TGCGCCAGCAGCTCCAGACAGGGAGCGTTTGAAAAACTGTTTTTT | CASSSRQGAFEKLFF
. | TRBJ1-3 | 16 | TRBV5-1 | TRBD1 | TGCGCCAGCAGCTTCGATACGACAGGGATCGGAAACACCATATATTTT | CASSFDTTGIGNTIYF
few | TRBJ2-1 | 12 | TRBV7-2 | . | TGTGCCAGCAGCATTGAGGGCAATGAGCAGTTCTTC | CASSIEGNEQFF
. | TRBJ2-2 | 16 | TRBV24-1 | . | TGTGCCACCAGTGTAGGGTTTTATGAGAACACCGGGGAGCTGTTTTTT | CATSVGFYENTGELFF
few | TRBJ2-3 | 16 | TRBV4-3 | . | TGCGCCAGCAGCCCCATACTCGGGACTCAGGCAGATACGCAGTATTTT | CASSPILGTQADTQYF
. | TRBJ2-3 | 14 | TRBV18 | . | TGTGCCAGCTCACCGGCGGGGCGCACAGATACGCAGTATTTT | CASSPAGRTDTQYF
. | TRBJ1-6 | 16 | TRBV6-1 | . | TGTGCCAGCAGTGAATACATCGGCAGGTTTTCGTCACCCCTCCACTTT | CASSEYIGRFSSPLHF
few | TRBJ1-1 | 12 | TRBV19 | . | TGTGCCAGTGGGAACAGGAACACTGAAGCTTTCTTT | CASGNRNTEAFF
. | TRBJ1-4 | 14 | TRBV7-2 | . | TGTGCCAGCAGCTTAGCGGGCTCTGATGAAAAACTGTTTTTT | CASSLAGSDEKLFF
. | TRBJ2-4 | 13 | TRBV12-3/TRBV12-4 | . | TGTGCCTCCTCCGCCGGGCGGGGAAACATTCAGTACTTC | CASSAGRGNIQYF
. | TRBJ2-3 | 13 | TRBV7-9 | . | TGTGCCAGCAGCTTCACCTACGCAGATACGCAGTATTTT | CASSFTYADTQYF
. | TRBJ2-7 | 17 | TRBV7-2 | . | TGTGCCAGCAGCCCGGGCCCCCCTGCGGGGTACTCCTACGAGCAGTACTTC | CASSPGPPAGYSYEQYF
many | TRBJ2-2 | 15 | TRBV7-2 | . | TGTGCCAGCAGAGTACTTAGCGGAGACACCGGGGAGCTGTTTTTT | CASRVLSGDTGELFF
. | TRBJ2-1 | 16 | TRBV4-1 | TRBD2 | TGCGCCAGCAGCCAGTCTCGACTAGCGGGGGGCAATGAGCAGTTCTTC | CASSQSRLAGGNEQFF
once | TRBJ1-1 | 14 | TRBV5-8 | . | TGTGCCAGCAGCTTGGGGCCACAGGGTGCTGAAGCTTTCTTT | CASSLGPQGAEAFF
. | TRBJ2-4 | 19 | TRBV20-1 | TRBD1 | TGCAGTGCTAGAGATCGCGACAGGGGCCGGGTCGAAGCCAAAAACATTCAGTACTTC | CSARDRDRGRVEAKNIQYF